Detailed here is one T cell receptor (beta chain). Antigen: not known. The sample is drawn from a study of shared clonotypes between healthy human individuals. Findings and caveats of the study: The diversity represented, both genetic and in exposure history, was limited by few donors. Some naive CD4 clonotypes, 4.5% to 5.5%, turned up in common across four donors. Naive subsets typically showed greater estimated richness than memory subsets.

V lost 5 bases, J lost 1 base, and 3 bases stayed unmatched. This CDR3 is 15 amino acids long. Germline CDR1 is PRHDT and CDR2 is FYEKMQ (reference sequence). TCRdb's table, derived via immunoSEQ multiplex PCR, lists solely in-frame clones and lacks some. This sample has about 2 million clones, with 85% to 95% found just once. CD45RO-negative, CCR7-positively selected cells formed the naive CD8 fraction, excluding terminally differentiated effector memory CD45RA+ cells. The healthy adult donors were HIV-negative and reported no recent acute infections or vaccinations. The source is a man between 18 and 35 years old in good health. The J gene is TRBJ2-1, the V gene TRBV13; 9 bases agree with TRBD2. Sequenced sample: naive CD8+ T cells sorted from blood. The CDR3 loop reads CASSVLAGSYNEQFF. DNA for the CDR3: TGTGCCAGCAGCGTTCTAGCGGGGTCCTACAATGAGCAGTTCTTC.